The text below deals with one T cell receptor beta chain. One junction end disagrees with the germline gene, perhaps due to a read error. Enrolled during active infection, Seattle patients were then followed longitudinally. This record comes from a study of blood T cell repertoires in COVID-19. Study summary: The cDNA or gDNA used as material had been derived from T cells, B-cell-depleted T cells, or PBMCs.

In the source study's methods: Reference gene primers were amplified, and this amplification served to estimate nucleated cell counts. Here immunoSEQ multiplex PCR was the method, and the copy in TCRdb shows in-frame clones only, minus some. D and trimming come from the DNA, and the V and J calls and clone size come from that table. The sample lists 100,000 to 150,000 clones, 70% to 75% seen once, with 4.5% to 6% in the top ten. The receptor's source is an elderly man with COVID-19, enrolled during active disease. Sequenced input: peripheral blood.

The CDR3 DNA is TGTGCCAGCAGCCAAGTCCTCCAGCGGGACCAGGAGACCCAGTACTTC. Amino acids: CASSQVLQRDQETQYF. The chain employs TRBV4-2 and TRBJ2-5; TRBD2 matches at 7 bases. Germline values: CDR1 LGHNA, CDR2 YNFKEQ. This CDR3 spans 16 amino acids.